The 24 T cell receptor beta chains in this list originate from one sample, sequenced in a study of technical replicates of blood from a few donors. Clones were sequenced by immunoSEQ multiplex PCR, and TCRdb holds only the in-frame ones, with some missing. The sample lists roughly 80,000 clones, 85% to 95% occurring once. Sequenced: T cells isolated from PBMCs. The receptors here all came from a human donor in good health.

The rearrangement links TRBV9 to TRBJ1-1, with 7 positions matching TRBD1. The CDR3 extends over 13 amino acids. V gave up 0 bases and J gave up 8 bases; unmatched junction bases: 4. Germline V gives CDR1 SGDLS, CDR2 YYNGEE. CDR3 DNA sequence: TGTGCCAGCAGCGTAGAGGGGGCGGGAGAAGCTTTCTTT. Its translation is CASSVEGAGEAFF.

The chain combines TRBV7-9 with TRBJ2-5, with 8 nucleotides matching TRBD1. CDR1 and CDR2 from the germline V gene are SEHNR and FQNEAQ (reference sequence). J was trimmed by 4 bases and V by 5 bases; bases with no gene match: 6. The CDR3 extends over 14 amino acids. CDR3 bases: TGTGCCAGCAGCCTTCAGGGGGCCATAGAGACCCAGTACTTC. The encoded protein is CASSLQGAIETQYF.

This chain connects TRBV11-3 to TRBJ2-1, with 12 bases that match TRBD2. This CDR3 has 14 residues. J lost 8 bases, V lost 3 bases, and 2 bases had no gene match. CDR1 SGHNT and CDR2 YENEEA come from the germline V gene. The CDR3 is CASSLGTSGHEQFF. As DNA, the CDR3 is TGTGCCAGCAGCTTGGGGACTAGCGGGCATGAGCAGTTCTTC.

V is TRBV6-1 and J is TRBJ2-7; D is perhaps TRBD1 (6 bases). Trimming shortened V by 6 bases and J by 9 bases, and 12 bases separated the two germline ends. Per germline, CDR1 MNHNS and CDR2 SASEGT. CDR3 length equals 11 residues. The CDR3 is CASRHTGLQYF. The DNA of the CDR3 is TGTGCCAGCAGACACACAGGGTTGCAGTACTTC.

The chain is built from TRBV15 and TRBJ1-5; 7 bases agree with TRBD1. J gave up 2 bases and V 1 base, and 5 bases lay outside the gene matches. The germline V gene encodes CDR1 LNHNV and CDR2 YYDKDF (reference sequence). The CDR3 covers 16 residues. CDR3 amino acids: CATSRGVGTGNQPQHF. The CDR3 nucleotides are TGTGCCACCAGCAGAGGAGTAGGGACAGGCAATCAGCCCCAGCATTTT. Combining the CDR3 with reference TRBV15 and TRBJ1-5 gives the whole variable domain DAMVIQNPRYQVTQFGKPVTLSCSQTLNHNVMYWYQQKSSQAPKLLFHYYDKDFNNEADTPDNFQSRRPNTSFCFLDIRSPGLGDTAMYLCATSRGVGTGNQPQHFGDGTRLSIL.

This chain links TRBV27 with TRBJ1-2, with D possibly being TRBD1 (5 bases). The V end lost 7 bases, the J end lost 7 bases, and 16 bases lay between the germline ends. Germline V gives CDR1 MNHEY, CDR2 SMNVEV (reference sequence). The CDR3 has 13 amino acids. The DNA of the CDR3 is TGTGCCAGCACCAATTTCCCTCAGGGTGGCTACACCTTC. As protein: CASTNFPQGGYTF.

Only a few counts were recorded for this clone. CDR3 loop: CASRGLADTGELFF. CDR3 DNA: TGTGCCAGTAGGGGACTAGCGGACACCGGGGAGCTGTTTTTT. The chain links TRBV19 to TRBJ2-2; 11 nucleotides align to TRBD2. The V gene end was trimmed by 6 bases and the J gene end by 3 bases; junction bases not matched to a gene: 0. Germline CDR1 is LNHDA and CDR2 is SQIVND (reference sequence). This CDR3 contains 14 residues.

V is TRBV9 and J is TRBJ1-1; D call uncertain. V was pared by 0 bases and J by 1 base, with 10 bases between. In germline, CDR1 is SGDLS, CDR2 YYNGEE. The CDR3 extends over 15 amino acids. The CDR3 is CASSVGWAGNTEAFF. The DNA for the CDR3 is TGTGCCAGCAGCGTAGGATGGGCGGGGAACACTGAAGCTTTCTTT.

This sequence joins TRBV28 and TRBJ1-1; D gene uncertain. The V gene's germline CDR1 is MDHEN and CDR2 SYDVKM. Trimming pared 11 bases from V and 5 bases from J, leaving 12 bases between. This CDR3 has 11 residues. This CDR3 is CAVSLRTEAFF. The CDR3 region has the DNA TGTGCCGTAAGCCTGCGGACTGAAGCTTTCTTT.

The V and J genes are TRBV7-2 and TRBJ2-7; 9 nucleotides line up with TRBD1. Germline CDR1 reads SGHTA; CDR2 reads FQGNSA. The CDR3 has 15 amino acids. V lost 5 bases, J lost 5 bases, and 10 bases stayed unmatched. CDR3 coding DNA: TGTGCCAGCAGCGTGGCCGGGACAGGGTATGACGAGCAGTACTTC. Protein: CASSVAGTGYDEQYF.

The rearrangement joins TRBV9 to TRBJ1-2; no firm D call. This CDR3 has 13 amino acids. V was clipped by 2 bases and J by 10 bases, with 15 bases between them. Germline CDR1 SGDLS, CDR2 YYNGEE. The CDR3 is CASSVGLLGDYTF. CDR3 in DNA: TGTGCCAGCAGCGTGGGCCTGCTGGGTGACTACACCTTC.

V usage is TRBV5-1 and J usage is TRBJ2-2; 11 nucleotides line up with TRBD2. Unmatched junction bases numbered 3, after V lost 4 bases and J lost 7 bases. The CDR3 has 14 residues. Per germline, CDR1 SGHRS and CDR2 YFSETQ. Here the CDR3 DNA reads TGCGCCAGCAGCCTAGCGGGAGGCGGCGGGGAGCTGTTTTTT. Its translation: CASSLAGGGGELFF. The variable domain in full, with the rest retrieved from reference TRBV5-1 and TRBJ2-2, is KAGVTQTPRYLIKTRGQQVTLSCSPISGHRSVSWYQQTPGQGLQFLFEYFSETQRNKGNFPGRFSGRQFSNSRSEMNVSTLELGDSALYLCASSLAGGGGELFFGEGSRLTVL.

V and J are TRBV4-1 and TRBJ1-2; no firm D call. The CDR3 runs to 15 residues. The V gene lost 0 bases and the J gene lost 5 bases, with 13 bases spanning the gap. Germline V gives CDR1 MGHRA, CDR2 YSYEKL. This chain's CDR3 is CASSQDPGGTYGYTF. Here the CDR3 DNA reads TGCGCCAGCAGCCAAGATCCAGGTGGTACTTATGGCTACACCTTC.

DNA for the CDR3: TGTGCCAGCAGCTTAAGAACGCTAGCGGGAGGGTACAATGAGCAGTTCTTC. Its protein is CASSLRTLAGGYNEQFF. This chain joins TRBV7-3 and TRBJ2-1; 12 nucleotides line up with TRBD2. Germline-derived CDR1 and CDR2 are SGHTA and FQGTGA. The V segment lost 1 base and the J segment 4 bases; nucleotides outside the gene matches: 5. There are 17 residues in the CDR3.

The chain employs TRBV10-3 and TRBJ2-1; 9 bases align to TRBD2. The V segment lost 4 bases and the J segment 0 bases; nucleotides outside the gene matches: 13. CDR3 length: 19 residues. The germline V gene has CDR1 ENHRY and CDR2 SYGVKD. The CDR3 bases are TGTGCCATCAGTGTAGGGACTAGCCCTTTATCCACCTCCTACAATGAGCAGTTCTTC. This encodes CAISVGTSPLSTSYNEQFF.

The chain uses TRBV5-1 and TRBJ2-3; D gene uncertain. The V gene lost 0 bases and the J gene lost 2 bases, with 7 bases spanning the gap. From germline, CDR1 is SGHRS and CDR2 YFSETQ. This CDR3 has 14 residues. CDR3 in DNA: TGCGCCAGCAGCTTGGGACATCTCACAGATACGCAGTATTTT. Amino acids: CASSLGHLTDTQYF.

This chain links TRBV18 with TRBJ1-2; 8 bases map to TRBD1. Germline trimming cut 3 bases from V and 3 bases from J; bases unmatched to any gene: 12. The germline V gene has CDR1 KGHSH and CDR2 LQKENI. The CDR3 is made up of 17 amino acids. CDR3 nucleotides: TGTGCCAGCTCACCGGCCGGTTCGGACAGGGTGTACTATGGCTACACCTTC. Protein: CASSPAGSDRVYYGYTF. Variable domain in full (rest from reference TRBV18 and TRBJ1-2): NAGVMQNPRHLVRRRGQEARLRCSPMKGHSHVYWYRQLPEEGLKFMVYLQKENIIDESGMPKERFSAEFPKEGPSILRIQQVVRGDSAAYFCASSPAGSDRVYYGYTFGSGTRLTVV.

This chain connects TRBV30 to TRBJ2-7; D perhaps matches TRBD1 (5 bases). Trimming removed 2 bases from V and 3 bases from J, with 14 bases in between. CDR1 GTSNPN and CDR2 SVGIG come from the germline V gene (reference sequence). The CDR3 loop spans 14 amino acids. The CDR3 DNA follows: TGTGCCTGGAGTCTTGGTCAGGGAATCTACGAGCAGTACTTC. It encodes CAWSLGQGIYEQYF.

This chain joins TRBV7-9 and TRBJ2-7, with 13 bases lining up with TRBD2. Trimming removed 10 bases from V and 5 bases from J; junction bases left unmatched: 5. CDR1 SEHNR and CDR2 FQNEAQ come from the germline V gene (reference sequence). The CDR3 runs to 13 residues. CDR3 coding DNA: TGTGCCACCAAACTAGCGGGAGGGAACGAGCAGTACTTC. Amino acid sequence: CATKLAGGNEQYF.

A single count supports this clone. The germline gene is not matched at one end of the junction; a read error may be the cause. The chain recombines TRBV19 with TRBJ2-7; 12 bases line up with TRBD2. CDR3 length equals 13 residues. Per germline, CDR1 LNHDA and CDR2 SQIVND (reference sequence). The CDR3 nucleotides read TGTGCTAGTAGTTCCACTAGCGGGAGGGAGCAGTACTTC. It yields the protein CASSSTSGREQYF. The whole variable domain, filled in from reference TRBV19 and TRBJ2-7, reads DGGITQSPKYLFRKEGQNVTLSCEQNLNHDAMYWYRQDPGQGLRLIYYSQIVNDFQKGDIAEGYSVSREKKESFPLTVTSAQKNPTAFYLCASSSTSGREQYFGPGTRLTVT.

This sequence joins TRBV7-6 and TRBJ2-1; 11 nucleotides line up with TRBD2. Germline-derived CDR1 and CDR2 are SGHVS and FNYEAQ. This CDR3 region has 17 residues. Trimming at V came to 6 bases and at J to 3 bases, leaving 10 bases not matched to a gene. The CDR3 is CASRPGQGLADYNEQFF. CDR3 DNA: TGTGCCAGCAGACCGGGACAGGGACTAGCGGACTACAATGAGCAGTTCTTC.

V gene TRBV20-1 combines with J gene TRBJ2-7, with a tentative D call TRBD1 (5 bases). The CDR3 totals 11 residues. Germline lookup yields CDR1 DFQATT and CDR2 SNEGSKA (reference sequence). The CDR3 DNA follows: TGCAGAATGGACAACTCCTACGAGCAGTACTTC. Translating gives CRMDNSYEQYF.

This chain joins TRBV6-1 and TRBJ2-7; TRBD2 aligns across 7 bases. In germline, CDR1 is MNHNS, CDR2 SASEGT. J lost 1 base, V lost 0 bases, and 6 bases had no gene match. The CDR3 contains 16 residues. CDR3 coding DNA: TGTGCCAGCAGTGAAGCGCCCAGCGGGATATCCTACGAGCAGTACTTC. As protein: CASSEAPSGISYEQYF.

This sequence joins TRBV2 and TRBJ1-1; D not resolved. Germline CDR1 and CDR2: SNHLY and FYNNEI. V was pared by 6 bases and J by 0 bases, with 8 bases between. There are 13 residues in the CDR3. The CDR3 spells CASRILMNTEAFF. The CDR3 bases are TGTGCCAGCAGGATACTGATGAACACTGAAGCTTTCTTT. Full variable domain (remainder filled in from reference TRBV2 and TRBJ1-1): EPEVTQTPSHQVTQMGQEVILRCVPISNHLYFYWYRQILGQKVEFLVSFYNNEISEKSEIFDDQFSVERPDGSNFTLKIRSTKLEDSAMYFCASRILMNTEAFFGQGTRLTVV.